The next 12 T cell receptor beta chains were all read from a single sample in a study of T cell repertoires in cytomegalovirus infection. One entry per CDR3 protein, called by TCRdb with MiXCR from the reads. The sample shows about half a million distinct CDR3 sequences, about 33% of them seen only once. Their specific antigens are unknown. The material was cultured PBMCs, obtained from culture after CMV antigen stimulation. Source of these receptors: a human donor in good health (CMV status not recorded). Some clones in this sample may be carry-over from other donors' samples.

This chain connects TRBV14 to TRBJ1-1; 10 bases align to TRBD1. The germline V gene encodes CDR1 SGHDN and CDR2 FVKESK. The ends lost 5 bases at V and 5 bases at J; junction bases unmatched: 8. The CDR3 is 15 residues long. CDR3 protein: CASSESGTGETEAFF. CDR3 coding DNA: TGTGCCAGCAGCGAGAGCGGGACAGGGGAGACTGAAGCTTTCTTT.

The CDR3: CSVGPGPEQFF. DNA for the CDR3: TGCAGCGTTGGTCCCGGACCTGAGCAGTTCTTC. The chain uses TRBV29-1 and TRBJ2-1; no clear D. The V and J ends lost 4 bases and 9 bases respectively, with 10 bases between them. Per germline, CDR1 SQVTM and CDR2 ANQGSEA. The CDR3 length is 11 residues.

At least ten counts were recorded for this clonotype. The rearrangement joins TRBV11-2 to TRBJ2-1; perhaps TRBD2 as D (5 bases). The CDR3 loop spans 18 amino acids. V lost 10 bases to trimming and J lost 0 bases, with 25 bases between them. Germline CDR1 reads SGHAT; CDR2 reads FQNNGV. The CDR3 DNA sequence: TGTGCCAATCAACGGCCTAGCCCGATAACACGCTCCTACAATGAGCAGTTCTTC. Its protein is CANQRPSPITRSYNEQFF.

This clonotype was counted a single time. This sequence joins TRBV30 and TRBJ1-1; D remains ambiguous. Trimming removed 0 bases from V and 4 bases from J, with 6 bases in between. Germline V lookup: CDR1 GTSNPN, CDR2 SVGIG (reference sequence). The CDR3 is made up of 12 amino acids. CDR3 DNA sequence: TGTGCCTGGAGTGTAAAGATCACTGAAGCTTTCTTT. Its protein product is CAWSVKITEAFF.

There are a few counts of this clonotype. This rearrangement joins TRBV10-3 to TRBJ1-6, with D perhaps TRBD1 (6 bases). Germline loops: CDR1 ENHRY, CDR2 SYGVKD. V was clipped by 3 bases and J by 6 bases, with 9 bases between them. The CDR3 covers 14 residues. The CDR3, as DNA: TGTGCCATCAGTGATAACAGGGCTAATTCACCCCTCCACTTT. Residues: CAISDNRANSPLHF.

The chain recombines TRBV27 with TRBJ2-1, with unresolved D. Trimming cost V 2 bases and J 10 bases, with 12 bases left between them. Germline assignment: CDR1 MNHEY and CDR2 SMNVEV (reference sequence). This CDR3 is 13 amino acids long. Here the CDR3 DNA reads TGTGCCAGCAGTTTAATCTTAGCTGGGGAGCAGTTCTTC. As protein: CASSLILAGEQFF.

The chain links TRBV7-9 to TRBJ2-7; possibly TRBD1 or TRBD2 for D (5 bases each). The CDR3 loop spans 16 amino acids. The germline V and J ends were trimmed by 3 bases and 2 bases, with 17 bases remaining between them. The germline V gene encodes CDR1 SEHNR and CDR2 FQNEAQ (reference sequence). DNA for the CDR3: TGTGCCAGCAGCTTCCCGGGACGCAGTGGGGCCTACGAGCAGTACTTC. This gives the protein CASSFPGRSGAYEQYF.

This clonotype was found many times. This rearrangement joins TRBV7-2 to TRBJ2-3, with D possibly TRBD1 on 6 matching bases. The CDR3 totals 13 residues. V lost 7 bases and J lost 4, with 12 bases in between. Germline V CDR1 and CDR2: SGHTA, FQGNSA. As DNA, the CDR3 is TGTGCCAGCATCCCCCCAGGGGCAGATACGCAGTATTTT. Its protein is CASIPPGADTQYF. Drawing the rest from reference TRBV7-2 and TRBJ2-3, the complete variable domain is GAGVSQSPSNKVTEKGKDVELRCDPISGHTALYWYRQSLGQGLEFLIYFQGNSAPDKSGLPSDRFSAERTGGSVSTLTIQRTQQEDSAVYLCASIPPGADTQYFGPGTRLTVL.

This clonotype came up a few times. The CDR3 protein is CASRPGVGTDTQYF. The DNA for the CDR3 is TGCGCCAGCAGACCGGGAGTTGGCACAGATACGCAGTATTTT. The V gene is TRBV5-1, the J gene TRBJ2-3; D is possibly TRBD2 (6 bases). CDR1 is SGHRS, CDR2 YFSETQ, per germline. The V end was cut by 5 bases, the J end by 1 base, with 11 bases between. There are 14 residues in the CDR3.

The chain employs TRBV6-5 and TRBJ2-6; 8 bases agree with TRBD2. V trimming: 4 bases; J trimming: 0 bases; junction bases outside the gene matches: 8. CDR1 is MNHEY and CDR2 is SVGAGI in the germline V gene. The CDR3 spans 18 residues. CDR3 amino acids: CASSSISGTSSGANVLTF. CDR3 DNA: TGTGCCAGCAGTTCTATTAGCGGGACGAGCTCTGGGGCCAACGTCCTGACTTTC.

This chain joins TRBV7-2 and TRBJ2-1; no firm D call. Germline V gene lookup returns CDR1 SGHTA and CDR2 FQGNSA. V shed 3 bases and J shed 0 bases, with 9 bases lying between them. The CDR3 is 15 residues long. The CDR3 region has the DNA TGTGCCAGCAGCTTCTCCCCGGACTCCTACAATGAGCAGTTCTTC. It translates to CASSFSPDSYNEQFF.

The chain links TRBV5-6 to TRBJ1-1; no definite D call. Germline values: CDR1 SGHDT, CDR2 YYEEEE. The ends were cut back, 3 bases at V and 1 base at J, with 13 bases in the middle. The CDR3 covers 15 residues. CDR3 coding DNA: TGTGCCAGCAGCTGGACCCGACCCCGGAACACTGAAGCTTTCTTT. Protein: CASSWTRPRNTEAFF.